The source of this T cell receptor (beta chain) is a study of read filtering for tumor transcriptome and immune sequencing. The overall study: R-ISS stage counts were roughly 8 for I, about 17 for II, 6 or 7 for III.

Every patient had bone marrow sampled while the disease was active. Broader study findings: Correlation between methods rose after single-read clonotypes were removed. About 80% of IR-seq clonotypes had a single read, yet these held around 4% of reads.

The library was built from about 400 ng RNA with molecular barcoded adaptors for alpha/delta and beta/gamma chains. TCRdb fed the reads into MiXCR, producing one record per CDR3 protein. The table shows fewer than 25,000 distinct CDR3 sequences, with less than 25% occurring only once. V dropped 8 bases and J dropped 2; count of bases not matched to a gene: 8. The CDR3 covers 14 residues. CDR1 is LGHDT and CDR2 is YNNKEL in the germline V gene (reference sequence). This clonotype appeared many times. Its antigen is unknown. Sequencing was performed on a population of CD138-negative cells sorted from bone marrow. The chain links TRBV3-1 to TRBJ2-7; 8 bases align to TRBD1. This TCR was recovered from a donor at least 40 years old with multiple myeloma. The CDR3 DNA reads TGTGCCAGCGGCCGACAGGGGATGCCCTACGAGCAGTACTTC. Protein: CASGRQGMPYEQYF.